Below are 32 T cell receptor beta chains sequenced from a single sample in a study of CD8+CD57+ T cells in acquired aplastic anemia. CDR3 and TCR beta VDJ profiling relied on a genomic DNA template. TCRdb passed the reads through MiXCR, listing each CDR3 protein once. Here the sample spans around 170,000 distinct CDR3 sequences, under 55% being singletons. By flow cytometry, patients selected for sequencing had shown an expansion of CD8+CD57+ cells. Material for sequencing was sorted CD4+, CD8+, or CD8+CD57+ T cells (not recorded which) from PBMCs. Every receptor here comes from a human donor with aplastic anemia.

In its sample, this clonotype was seen many times. This chain uses TRBV10-2 with TRBJ1-1; no firm D call. Trimming took off 0 bases at V and 4 bases at J, with 6 bases between the two ends. This CDR3 is 13 amino acids long. CDR1 is WSHSY and CDR2 is SAAADI in the germline V gene. The CDR3 reads CASSESTGTEAFF. In DNA, the CDR3 is TGCGCCAGCAGTGAGTCGACTGGCACTGAAGCTTTCTTT.

Here the CDR3 reads CASSLPRLAGGANEQFF. CDR3 DNA sequence: TGTGCCAGCAGCTTGCCTAGACTAGCGGGAGGGGCGAATGAGCAGTTCTTC. The chain is built from TRBV5-6 and TRBJ2-1; TRBD2 matches 14 bases. This CDR3 is built from 17 residues. The V gene end was trimmed by 1 base and the J gene end by 7 bases; junction bases not matched to a gene: 7. Germline V CDR1 and CDR2: SGHDT, YYEEEE.

This clonotype was observed many times. The V call is TRBV2, the J call TRBJ1-5; a weak D match, TRBD1 (5 bases). CDR1 is SNHLY, CDR2 FYNNEI, per germline. The CDR3 is 15 amino acids. V lost 3 bases and J lost 9, with 18 bases in between. This chain's CDR3 is CASSDARTGVRPQHF. Here the CDR3 DNA reads TGTGCCAGCAGTGATGCTCGAACGGGGGTTCGGCCCCAGCATTTT.

V gene TRBV7-6 combines with J gene TRBJ2-5; 10 bases are shared with TRBD2. Trimming took 1 base from V and 5 from J; bases not matched to a gene: 7. This CDR3 spans 16 amino acids. Germline CDR1 SGHVS, CDR2 FNYEAQ. The CDR3 DNA follows: TGTGCCAGCAGCTTAGACGCTAGCGGGGGATCGGAGACCCAGTACTTC. It encodes CASSLDASGGSETQYF. Drawing the rest from reference TRBV7-6 and TRBJ2-5, the complete variable domain is GAGVSQSPRYKVTKRGQDVALRCDPISGHVSLYWYRQALGQGPEFLTYFNYEAQQDKSGLPNDRFSAERPEGSISTLTIQRTEQRDSAMYRCASSLDASGGSETQYFGPGTRLLVL.

The V and J genes are TRBV25-1 and TRBJ2-5; 9 bases match TRBD2. The V and J ends lost 6 bases and 3 bases, in that order; junction bases with no gene match: 8. Looked up from germline, CDR1 is MGHDK and CDR2 is SYGVNS. CDR3 size: 15 residues. This CDR3 is CASSVESSGKETQYF. The CDR3 DNA reads TGTGCCAGCAGCGTTGAGTCTAGCGGGAAAGAGACCCAGTACTTC. Together with reference TRBV25-1 and TRBJ2-5, the CDR3 gives the full variable domain: EADIYQTPRYLVIGTGKKITLECSQTMGHDKMYWYQQDPGMELHLIHYSYGVNSTEKGDLSSESTVSRIRTEHFPLTLESARPSHTSQYLCASSVESSGKETQYFGPGTRLLVL.

The sample holds a few counts of this clonotype. The chain recombines TRBV7-6 with TRBJ2-3; D uncertain. This CDR3 region has 11 residues. Per the germline V gene, CDR1 is SGHVS and CDR2 is FNYEAQ. The ends were cut back, 4 bases at V and 6 bases at J, with 5 bases in the middle. In DNA form, the CDR3 reads TGTGCCAGCAGCTACGCGGATACGCAGTATTTT. Amino acids: CASSYADTQYF.

A word on this clonotype: This may be a read error: a much more frequent sequence differs by one nucleotide. This sequence joins TRBV6-2 or TRBV6-3 and TRBJ2-5, with TRBD1 as a possible D gene (6 bases). Germline V gives CDR1 MNHEY, CDR2 SVGEGT. Deletions cut 4 bases from V and 5 bases from J, with 20 bases between. CDR3 size: 16 residues. Written as DNA, the CDR3 is TGTGCCAGCAGTTCCCGGACAGCTCGGTCGGGGGAGACCCAGTACTTC. This encodes CASSSRTARSGETQYF.

This sequence joins TRBV7-9 and TRBJ1-5, with 8 bases lining up with TRBD1. The CDR3 is 14 amino acids. Germline V gene lookup returns CDR1 SEHNR and CDR2 FQNEAQ (reference sequence). V lost 5 bases to trimming and J lost 15 bases; unmatched junction nucleotides: 15. CDR3 residues: CASSPEMDRAPLHF. CDR3 DNA: TGTGCCAGCAGCCCAGAGATGGACAGGGCCCCTCTGCATTTT.

The sample holds many counts of this clonotype. The rearrangement uses TRBV7-3 and TRBJ2-5; TRBD2 matches 8 bases. Germline loops: CDR1 SGHTA, CDR2 FQGTGA. This CDR3 is built from 16 residues. Trimming at V came to 4 bases and at J to 5 bases, leaving 12 bases not matched to a gene. In DNA, the CDR3 is TGTGCCAGCAGCTCCGAGGTAAGCGGGAGCGGGGAGACCCAGTACTTC. It yields the protein CASSSEVSGSGETQYF.

This clonotype appeared once. This may be a read error, as it is one base from a much larger clone. The V call is TRBV5-4, the J call TRBJ1-1, with D unresolved. Germline-derived CDR1 and CDR2 are SGHNT and YYREEE (reference sequence). The CDR3 covers 13 residues. V was trimmed by 7 bases and J by 7 bases, leaving 17 bases between them. As DNA, the CDR3 is TGTGCCAGCGGAGGAGCGACGGTTAGTGAAGCTTTCTTT. Its protein is CASGGATVSEAFF.

V is TRBV11-3 and J is TRBJ2-1; perhaps TRBD2 as D (5 bases). Germline V gene lookup returns CDR1 SGHNT and CDR2 YENEEA. Trimming left V 7 bases short and J 0 bases short, with 7 bases between. The CDR3 runs 13 residues. The CDR3 loop is CASNEGSYNEQFF. CDR3 nucleotide sequence: TGTGCCAGCAACGAGGGCTCCTACAATGAGCAGTTCTTC.

This clonotype appeared many times. This chain links TRBV20-1 with TRBJ1-2; D is unclear. Trimming removed 0 bases at V and 0 bases at J, with 8 bases between. Per the germline V gene, CDR1 is DFQATT and CDR2 is SNEGSKA (reference sequence). CDR3 size: 14 residues. The CDR3: CSARDQPSNYGYTF. The CDR3 DNA reads TGCAGTGCTAGAGATCAACCCTCTAACTATGGCTACACCTTC.

This chain links TRBV10-2 with TRBJ2-7, with a weak D call TRBD1 (6 bases). Germline-derived CDR1 and CDR2 are WSHSY and SAAADI. The V and J ends lost 10 bases and 6 bases respectively, with 16 bases between them. This CDR3 has 12 amino acids. This CDR3 is CATAVVGAEQYF. The CDR3 nucleotides read TGCGCCACTGCAGTGGTGGGGGCCGAGCAGTACTTC.

This clonotype was seen only a few times. V gene TRBV5-1 combines with J gene TRBJ2-2, with D possibly being TRBD1 (5 bases). The germline CDR1 and CDR2 sequences are SGHRS and YFSETQ. The CDR3 runs to 16 residues. Deletions cut 4 bases from V and 4 bases from J, with 17 bases between. For the CDR3, the DNA is TGCGCCAGCAGCGTCGATATAGGGGTAGTCACCGGGGAGCTGTTTTTT. Translation: CASSVDIGVVTGELFF.

This clonotype has ten or more counts. The genes are TRBV2 and TRBJ1-2; weak D call: TRBD1 (5 bases). V gave up 5 bases and J gave up 8 bases, with 15 bases separating them. The CDR3 runs 13 residues. Germline lookup yields CDR1 SNHLY and CDR2 FYNNEI. The CDR3 reads CASSRERGQGYTF. CDR3 bases: TGTGCCAGCAGTCGAGAGAGGGGTCAAGGCTACACCTTC.

This clonotype has more than one count but fewer than ten. The J gene is TRBJ2-1, the V gene TRBV2; 10 nucleotides align to TRBD1. This CDR3 is built from 13 residues. The germline V gene has CDR1 SNHLY and CDR2 FYNNEI. Trimming cost V 8 bases and J 5 bases; bases outside gene matches: 3. CDR3 loop: CASPGQGNNEQFF. Here the CDR3 DNA reads TGTGCCAGCCCGGGACAGGGGAACAATGAGCAGTTCTTC.

This clonotype was seen repeatedly, ten times or more. The chain recombines TRBV19 with TRBJ2-2, with 11 bases lining up with TRBD2. J gave up 5 bases and V 7 bases, and 6 bases lay outside the gene matches. CDR3 size: 15 residues. Germline lookup yields CDR1 LNHDA and CDR2 SQIVND (reference sequence). The CDR3: CASTAGLADTGELFF. The CDR3 DNA follows: TGTGCCAGTACGGCGGGACTAGCGGATACCGGGGAGCTGTTTTTT. Drawing the rest from reference TRBV19 and TRBJ2-2, the complete variable domain is DGGITQSPKYLFRKEGQNVTLSCEQNLNHDAMYWYRQDPGQGLRLIYYSQIVNDFQKGDIAEGYSVSREKKESFPLTVTSAQKNPTAFYLCASTAGLADTGELFFGEGSRLTVL.

The sample holds a few counts of this clonotype. A much larger clone sits a single nucleotide away, making a read error possible. The V gene is TRBV7-2, the J gene TRBJ1-1; the D is unclear. The CDR3 loop spans 12 amino acids. Germline V gene sequence: CDR1 SGHTA, CDR2 FQGNSA. V dropped 2 bases and J dropped 3 bases, with 4 bases sitting between them. This CDR3 reads CASSLFDTEAFF. CDR3 in DNA: TGTGCCAGCAGCTTATTTGACACTGAAGCTTTCTTT. Drawing the rest from reference TRBV7-2 and TRBJ1-1, the complete variable domain is GAGVSQSPSNKVTEKGKDVELRCDPISGHTALYWYRQSLGQGLEFLIYFQGNSAPDKSGLPSDRFSAERTGGSVSTLTIQRTQQEDSAVYLCASSLFDTEAFFGQGTRLTVV.

The chain links TRBV20-1 to TRBJ2-7; 15 positions agree with TRBD2. The CDR3 covers 15 residues. Germline CDR1 DFQATT, CDR2 SNEGSKA (reference sequence). After removal of 5 bases from V and 7 bases from J, the junction contained 9 bases not matched to a gene. The CDR3 sequence is CSAGGTSGRQWEQYF. CDR3 nucleotide sequence: TGCAGTGCTGGCGGGACTAGCGGGAGGCAATGGGAGCAGTACTTC.

This chain joins TRBV25-1 and TRBJ1-2; the D gene is possibly TRBD1 (6 bases). The CDR3 extends over 14 amino acids. Per the germline V gene, CDR1 is MGHDK and CDR2 is SYGVNS. Trimming removed 4 bases at V and 4 bases at J, with 13 bases between. CDR3 sequence (DNA): TGTGCCAGCAGTGGTCCAGGGGTTGGCTATGGCTACACCTTC. This gives the protein CASSGPGVGYGYTF.

This clonotype has a count of ten or more. This chain connects TRBV20-1 to TRBJ2-1, with D possibly matching TRBD1 (5 bases). CDR1 is DFQATT, CDR2 SNEGSKA, per germline (reference sequence). The CDR3 loop spans 13 amino acids. V was clipped by 0 bases and J by 9 bases, with 12 bases between them. DNA for the CDR3: TGCAGTGCTAGAGATGGGGCGCTAGTTGAGCAGTTCTTC. This codes for CSARDGALVEQFF.

This clonotype was picked up a small number of times. The chain employs TRBV15 and TRBJ1-3; the D is unclear. The V and J ends lost 2 bases and 4 bases respectively, with 6 bases between them. Germline CDR1 and CDR2: LNHNV and YYDKDF (reference sequence). The CDR3 runs 13 residues. The CDR3 spells CATSRSVGNTIYF. Here the CDR3 DNA reads TGTGCCACCAGCAGAAGTGTAGGAAACACCATATATTTT.

To note about this clonotype: A junction boundary mismatches the germline segment, possibly from a read error. The chain employs TRBV10-3 and TRBJ2-7; possibly TRBD1 or TRBD2 for D (6 bases each). Germline V gene data show CDR1 as ENHRY and CDR2 as SYGVKD. The CDR3 sequence is 14 residues long. In DNA, the CDR3 is TGTGCCAGCAGTCACGAGGGGGGCGGGTTTTTTGTTTTTTTC. This encodes CASSHEGGGFFVFF.

This chain joins TRBV24-1 and TRBJ2-1; 13 nucleotides align to TRBD2. There are 15 residues in the CDR3. Germline V gene data show CDR1 as KGHDR and CDR2 as SFDVKD. V trimming: 4 bases; J trimming: 9 bases; junction bases outside the gene matches: 5. The CDR3 spells CATSDLGLAGTEQFF. The DNA of the CDR3 is TGTGCCACCAGTGACCTGGGACTAGCGGGAACTGAGCAGTTCTTC.

This clonotype has just a few counts. The chain couples TRBV2 to TRBJ2-1; D is undetermined. V was cut by 4 bases and J by 0 bases, with 4 bases left in between. The germline V gene encodes CDR1 SNHLY and CDR2 FYNNEI. The CDR3 is 13 amino acids. The CDR3 nucleotides read TGTGCCAGCAGTGGGACCTCCTACAATGAGCAGTTCTTC. It encodes CASSGTSYNEQFF. The variable domain in full, with the rest retrieved from reference TRBV2 and TRBJ2-1, is EPEVTQTPSHQVTQMGQEVILRCVPISNHLYFYWYRQILGQKVEFLVSFYNNEISEKSEIFDDQFSVERPDGSNFTLKIRSTKLEDSAMYFCASSGTSYNEQFFGPGTRLTVL.

This clonotype is a singleton in its sample. J is TRBJ2-3 and V is TRBV20-1; no clear D gene. The V and J ends lost 0 bases and 1 base respectively, with 5 bases between them. The CDR3 spans 13 residues. Germline-derived CDR1 and CDR2 are DFQATT and SNEGSKA (reference sequence). In nucleotides, the CDR3 is TGCAGTGCTAGAGATGAAGGCACAGATACGCAGTATTTT. Translation gives CSARDEGTDTQYF.

At least ten counts were recorded for this clonotype. The J gene is TRBJ1-5, the V gene TRBV5-6; no clear D. The germline gives CDR1 SGHDT, CDR2 YYEEEE. Deletions cut 4 bases from V and 4 bases from J, with 9 bases between. This CDR3 has 13 amino acids. CDR3 amino acids: CASSASQNQPQHF. As DNA, the CDR3 is TGTGCCAGCAGCGCATCCCAGAATCAGCCCCAGCATTTT.

This clonotype came up many times. The chain is built from TRBV4-3 and TRBJ2-1; 13 nucleotides agree with TRBD2. CDR3 size: 15 residues. CDR1 and CDR2 from the germline V gene are LGHNA and YSLEER. The V segment lost 4 bases and the J segment 5 bases; nucleotides outside the gene matches: 2. This CDR3 reads CASSRGTSGDNEQFF. The CDR3 DNA follows: TGCGCCAGCAGCCGCGGGACTAGCGGGGACAATGAGCAGTTCTTC.

The table lists this clonotype with many counts. The V gene is TRBV29-1, the J gene TRBJ2-3; D not resolved. The CDR3 spans 15 residues. The V gene's germline CDR1 is SQVTM and CDR2 ANQGSEA. The germline V and J ends were trimmed by 5 bases and 4 bases, with 19 bases remaining between them. The CDR3 nucleotides read TGCAGCGTTTATAGGTCGAGCGTAATTTCAGATACGCAGTATTTT. It codes for CSVYRSSVISDTQYF.

This sequence joins TRBV5-1 and TRBJ1-2; TRBD1 matches at 7 bases. The germline V gene has CDR1 SGHRS and CDR2 YFSETQ. V lost 0 bases and J lost 5; bases outside the gene matches: 4. This CDR3 comprises 14 residues. Here the CDR3 reads CASSLGTGSYGYTF. For the CDR3, the DNA is TGCGCCAGCAGCTTGGGGACAGGCTCTTATGGCTACACCTTC.

V is TRBV4-3 and J is TRBJ1-2, with a possible D match to TRBD1 (5 bases). CDR3 length: 15 amino acids. Trimming removed 0 bases from V and 4 bases from J, with 12 bases in between. The germline V gene encodes CDR1 LGHNA and CDR2 YSLEER. CDR3 region: CASSQERVGGYGYTF. CDR3 coding DNA: TGCGCCAGCAGCCAAGAAAGGGTGGGGGGCTATGGCTACACCTTC.

The chain has TRBV19 and TRBJ2-3; D is possibly TRBD1 (6 bases). The ends were cut back, 6 bases at V and 3 bases at J, with 16 bases in the middle. The CDR3 extends over 15 amino acids. In germline, CDR1 is LNHDA, CDR2 SQIVND (reference sequence). CDR3 loop: CASSVGGDRTDTQYF. CDR3 bases: TGTGCCAGTAGCGTTGGGGGCGATAGGACAGATACGCAGTATTTT.